This TCR beta chain is from a study of blood T cells in healthy people across ages. Germline loops: CDR1 SGHDN, CDR2 FVKESK. The CDR3 totals 16 residues. V lost 3 bases and J lost 5; bases outside the gene matches: 10. Extraction of total RNA produced a minimum of 5.5 micrograms from each sample. With a J-beta primer mix and a sample-barcoded 5' primer, a second PCR ran about 6 to 11 cycles. In TCRdb, the 5' RACE reads were re-called with MiXCR into one record per CDR3 protein. The sample holds nearly 800,000 distinct CDR3 sequences; about 61% are singletons and the top ten take approximately 24%. The specimen sequenced was blood. V usage is TRBV14 and J usage is TRBJ2-5; 9 bases align to TRBD2. This sequence originates from a man aged 35-49 years in good health. CDR3: CASSHSGRGQGETQYF. The CDR3 coding sequence is TGTGCCAGCAGCCATAGCGGGAGAGGTCAGGGTGAGACCCAGTACTTC. Combining the CDR3 with reference TRBV14 and TRBJ2-5 gives the whole variable domain EAGVTQFPSHSVIEKGQTVTLRCDPISGHDNLYWYRRVMGKEIKFLLHFVKESKQDESGMPNNRFLAERTGGTYSTLKVQPAELEDSGVYFCASSHSGRGQGETQYFGPGTRLLVL.